This T cell receptor (beta chain) was captured by sequencing in a study of blood T cell repertoires in COVID-19. At the level of the study: Both acute and convalescent COVID-19 samples were obtained from the United States, Italy and Spain.

CDR3 length equals 15 residues. The method was immunoSEQ multiplex PCR; TCRdb's version includes in-frame clones alone and lacks a portion of them. The sample carries 300,000 to 350,000 clones, around nine tenths recorded once. The Seattle patients, enrolled during active infection, were followed longitudinally. The sequenced sample was peripheral blood. The rearrangement uses TRBV21-1 and TRBJ2-7; the table gives TRBD1 as D, unverified against the DNA. TRBV21-1 is termed a pseudogene. The origin of this receptor is a woman between 65 and 79 years old with COVID-19, enrolled during active disease. The CDR3 is CASSKPGQGFDEQYF. CDR3 DNA: TGTGCCAGCAGCAAGCCGGGACAGGGCTTCGACGAGCAGTACTTC.